These 31 T cell receptor beta chains were all obtained from the same sample, sequenced in a study of OX40 agonist ivuxolimab in advanced cancers. Using immunoSEQ multiplex PCR, the repertoire was profiled, and TCRdb retains in-frame clones only, with some absent. The sample includes approximately 35,000 clones, over 60% of them seen just once. This specimen consisted of CD4+ or CD8+ T cells sorted from blood, obtained in a trial of the OX40 agonist ivuxolimab. These receptor sequences come from an adult with an advanced solid tumor such as melanoma, head and neck, liver or kidney cancer.

The V gene is TRBV15, the J gene TRBJ2-3, with 9 positions matching TRBD2. The CDR3 extends over 17 amino acids. The junction had 8 bases not matched to a gene; V was cut back by 1 base and J by 3 bases. CDR1 and CDR2 from the germline V gene are LNHNV and YYDKDF (reference sequence). CDR3 coding DNA: TGTGCCACCAGCAGAGGGGATATGAGCGGGGGGACAGATACGCAGTATTTT. The encoded protein is CATSRGDMSGGTDTQYF.

The chain joins TRBV5-1 to TRBJ1-1, with D tentatively TRBD1 (6 bases). The germline gives CDR1 SGHRS, CDR2 YFSETQ. CDR3 length: 15 residues. The V gene lost 0 bases and the J gene lost 4 bases, with 13 bases spanning the gap. DNA of the CDR3: TGCGCCAGCAGCTTGGACGGGGGCAGGACCACTGAAGCTTTCTTT. This sequence encodes CASSLDGGRTTEAFF. The whole variable domain, remainder taken from reference TRBV5-1 and TRBJ1-1, is KAGVTQTPRYLIKTRGQQVTLSCSPISGHRSVSWYQQTPGQGLQFLFEYFSETQRNKGNFPGRFSGRQFSNSRSEMNVSTLELGDSALYLCASSLDGGRTTEAFFGQGTRLTVV.

A single count supports this clone. J is TRBJ1-1 and V is TRBV5-8; 9 nucleotides line up with TRBD1. Trimming took 2 bases from V and 5 from J; bases not matched to a gene: 7. CDR3 length equals 15 residues. Germline V CDR1 and CDR2: SGHTS, YDEGEE. For the CDR3, the DNA is TGTGCCAGCAGCTTAGGGGACAGGGTGGAAACTGAAGCTTTCTTT. This sequence encodes CASSLGDRVETEAFF.

CDR3 bases: TGCGCCAGCAGCTTGAGACGGGGAGCAGATACGCAGTATTTT. Its protein is CASSLRRGADTQYF. The V call is TRBV5-1, the J call TRBJ2-3; a weak D match, TRBD2 (5 bases). V was shortened by 1 base and J by 4 bases, with 10 bases between the two germline ends. CDR1 is SGHRS, CDR2 YFSETQ, per germline. CDR3 length equals 14 residues. Complete variable domain (other parts from reference TRBV5-1 and TRBJ2-3): KAGVTQTPRYLIKTRGQQVTLSCSPISGHRSVSWYQQTPGQGLQFLFEYFSETQRNKGNFPGRFSGRQFSNSRSEMNVSTLELGDSALYLCASSLRRGADTQYFGPGTRLTVL.

At least ten counts were recorded for this clone. The J gene is TRBJ2-3, the V gene TRBV6-1; 8 nucleotides match TRBD1. Germline V gives CDR1 MNHNS, CDR2 SASEGT. The CDR3 sequence is 15 residues long. V trimming: 2 bases; J trimming: 6 bases; junction bases outside the gene matches: 7. The CDR3 spells CASSEQGAGPDTQYF. The CDR3 DNA reads TGTGCCAGCAGTGAACAGGGGGCAGGTCCGGATACGCAGTATTTT.

The rearrangement uses TRBV27 and TRBJ1-2, with D perhaps TRBD1 (6 bases). The ends were cut back, 5 bases at V and 5 bases at J, with 15 bases in the middle. Germline values: CDR1 MNHEY, CDR2 SMNVEV (reference sequence). This CDR3 has 14 amino acids. CDR3 protein: CASSRYRDWYGYTF. The CDR3 region has the DNA TGTGCCAGCAGTAGATACAGGGATTGGTATGGCTACACCTTC.

This sequence joins TRBV6-6 and TRBJ1-3; D is undetermined. Per the germline V gene, CDR1 is MNHNY and CDR2 is SVGAGI (reference sequence). The CDR3 extends over 16 amino acids. V was cut by 0 bases and J by 0 bases, with 9 bases left in between. The CDR3 DNA is TGTGCCAGCAGTTACTCGGGCAGTAGCTCTGGAAACACCATATATTTT. Its translation: CASSYSGSSSGNTIYF.

This chain links TRBV6-1 with TRBJ1-2; D gene ambiguous. Germline V CDR1 and CDR2: MNHNS, SASEGT. This CDR3 spans 15 amino acids. V was trimmed by 5 bases and J by 2 bases, leaving 15 bases between them. CDR3 loop: CASSTQATENYGYTF. CDR3 DNA sequence: TGTGCCAGCAGTACCCAGGCGACGGAGAACTATGGCTACACCTTC.

The V and J genes are TRBV4-1 and TRBJ1-2; D remains unclear. V lost 2 bases and J lost 8, with 21 bases in between. There are 16 residues in the CDR3. Per the germline V gene, CDR1 is MGHRA and CDR2 is YSYEKL. The CDR3, as DNA: TGCGCCAGCAGCCAACCACGAGACACCTCAACCCTAGGCTACACCTTC. Translating it yields CASSQPRDTSTLGYTF.

The chain uses TRBV4-1 and TRBJ2-1; TRBD2 aligns across 12 bases. The ends lost 4 bases at V and 7 bases at J; junction bases unmatched: 11. CDR1 MGHRA and CDR2 YSYEKL come from the germline V gene. CDR3 length: 17 residues. CDR3 sequence: CASSLLPSGGARNEQFF. The CDR3 nucleotides are TGCGCCAGCAGCCTCCTTCCTAGCGGGGGGGCTCGGAATGAGCAGTTCTTC.

The chain links TRBV7-3 to TRBJ1-6; tentatively, D is TRBD1 (6 bases). The CDR3 runs 13 residues. Deletions cut 2 bases from V and 7 bases from J, with 6 bases between. Per the germline V gene, CDR1 is SGHTA and CDR2 is FQGTGA. The CDR3, as DNA: TGTGCCAGCAGCTTAGACAGGAATTCACCCCTCCACTTT. Its protein is CASSLDRNSPLHF. Complete variable domain (other parts from reference TRBV7-3 and TRBJ1-6): GAGVSQTPSNKVTEKGKYVELRCDPISGHTALYWYRQSLGQGPEFLIYFQGTGAADDSGLPNDRFFAVRPEGSVSTLKIQRTERGDSAVYLCASSLDRNSPLHFGNGTRLTVT.

This chain joins TRBV7-9 and TRBJ1-1; D is unresolved. CDR1 and CDR2 from the germline V gene are SEHNR and FQNEAQ (reference sequence). Between the trimmed V and J ends, which lost 1 base and 1 base, there was a span of 7 bases. The CDR3 totals 14 residues. CDR3 DNA sequence: TGTGCCAGCAGCTTAGGGACGGCGAACACTGAAGCTTTCTTT. It is translated as CASSLGTANTEAFF.

This chain uses TRBV6-1 with TRBJ1-5; 8 bases fit TRBD1. Germline CDR1 is MNHNS and CDR2 is SASEGT. J lost 5 bases, V lost 8 bases, and 5 bases had no gene match. The CDR3 has 13 residues. The CDR3 DNA follows: TGTGCCAGCTCTACAGGGGGGGATCAGCCCCAGCATTTT. It yields the protein CASSTGGDQPQHF.

This chain joins TRBV5-1 and TRBJ2-1, with TRBD1 matching over 11 bases. J was trimmed by 9 bases and V by 3 bases; bases with no gene match: 5. The CDR3 runs 14 residues. Germline lookup yields CDR1 SGHRS and CDR2 YFSETQ. The chain's CDR3 is CASSSGQGAFEQFF. The CDR3 region has the DNA TGCGCCAGCAGCTCTGGACAGGGGGCGTTTGAGCAGTTCTTC.

CDR3 in amino acids: CASSLAGPDTQYF. The CDR3 nucleotides are TGTGCCAGCAGCTTGGCGGGCCCAGATACGCAGTATTTT. The V call is TRBV5-6, the J call TRBJ2-3; D remains unclear. V gave up 0 bases and J gave up 4 bases, with 6 bases separating them. The CDR3 is 13 amino acids. Germline V lookup: CDR1 SGHDT, CDR2 YYEEEE. Using reference TRBV5-6 and TRBJ2-3 for the parts outside the CDR3, the full variable domain is DAGVTQSPTHLIKTRGQQVTLRCSPKSGHDTVSWYQQALGQGPQFIFQYYEEEERQRGNFPDRFSGHQFPNYSSELNVNALLLGDSALYLCASSLAGPDTQYFGPGTRLTVL.

This clone was detected a few times. CDR3 residues: CASSDSLGPGNTIYF. The CDR3 DNA reads TGTGCCAGCAGTGACTCTTTGGGGCCCGGAAACACCATATATTTT. The chain carries TRBV6-4 and TRBJ1-3, with TRBD1 as a possible D gene (5 bases). The germline V and J ends were trimmed by 0 bases and 4 bases, with 10 bases remaining between them. CDR3 length: 15 amino acids. Per the germline V gene, CDR1 is MRHNA and CDR2 is SNTAGT.

The chain uses TRBV7-3 and TRBJ2-3; TRBD1 agrees at 7 bases. V shed 4 bases and J 2 bases; nucleotides not matched to a gene: 6. This CDR3 region has 15 residues. Germline values: CDR1 SGHTA, CDR2 FQGTGA. The CDR3: CASSSGQVLTDTQYF. CDR3 nucleotides: TGTGCCAGCAGCTCCGGACAGGTTCTCACAGATACGCAGTATTTT.

The CDR3 reads CASSEFQGLGTEAFF. CDR3 DNA sequence: TGTGCCAGCAGTGAGTTCCAGGGCTTGGGCACTGAAGCTTTCTTT. The V and J genes are TRBV6-1 and TRBJ1-1, with D perhaps matching TRBD1 (5 bases). The V gene's germline CDR1 is MNHNS and CDR2 SASEGT. CDR3 length: 15 amino acids. The ends were cut back, 3 bases at V and 4 bases at J, with 15 bases in the middle.

The chain recombines TRBV5-4 with TRBJ1-2; 9 bases map to TRBD1. The CDR3 runs 14 residues. With 0 bases clipped from V and 3 bases from J, the junction kept 0 bases outside the gene matches. Germline CDR1 and CDR2: SGHNT and YYREEE (reference sequence). In nucleotides, the CDR3 is TGTGCCAGCAGCTTGGGGACAGGGGACTATGGCTACACCTTC. Protein product: CASSLGTGDYGYTF.

V gene TRBV7-2 combines with J gene TRBJ2-3, with D uncertain. The CDR3 runs to 14 residues. V lost 2 bases and J 0 bases, leaving 6 bases between the germline ends. Germline V gene data show CDR1 as SGHTA and CDR2 as FQGNSA. This chain's CDR3 is CASSLTASTDTQYF. The CDR3 nucleotides read TGTGCCAGCAGCTTAACAGCAAGCACAGATACGCAGTATTTT.

The chain has TRBV30 and TRBJ2-2; either TRBD1 or TRBD2 may fit D (5 bases each). Per germline, CDR1 GTSNPN and CDR2 SVGIG (reference sequence). Trimming cost V 4 bases and J 4 bases, with 16 bases left between them. CDR3 length: 15 residues. DNA for the CDR3: TGTGCCTGGAACCTCCGGGGACGCGGCACCGGGGAGCTGTTTTTT. Amino acid sequence: CAWNLRGRGTGELFF.

The rearrangement joins TRBV5-6 to TRBJ2-3; D gene ambiguous. Trimming left V 1 base short and J 7 bases short, with 7 bases between. Germline CDR1 and CDR2: SGHDT and YYEEEE. The CDR3 is 12 amino acids. The CDR3 DNA sequence: TGTGCCAGCAGCTTGAAGGGCTATACGCAGTATTTT. Amino acid sequence: CASSLKGYTQYF.

The CDR3 spells CASSQRDGGYTF. The DNA of the CDR3 is TGTGCCAGCAGCCAAAGGGACGGCGGCTACACCTTC. The rearrangement joins TRBV4-2 to TRBJ1-2; possibly TRBD1 for D (5 bases). CDR1 is LGHNA and CDR2 is YNFKEQ in the germline V gene. V was shortened by 2 bases and J by 8 bases, with 9 bases between the two germline ends. This CDR3 is built from 12 residues.

The chain employs TRBV6-5 and TRBJ2-2; D uncertain. This CDR3 contains 14 residues. Germline values: CDR1 MNHEY, CDR2 SVGAGI. V was trimmed by 5 bases and J by 6 bases, leaving 13 bases between them. The chain's CDR3 is CASSLLRDAGELFF. In DNA, the CDR3 is TGTGCCAGCAGTCTTCTGCGAGACGCCGGGGAGCTGTTTTTT.

The chain recombines TRBV7-8 with TRBJ2-5; D is undetermined. The germline CDR1 and CDR2 sequences are SGHVS and FQNEAQ. This CDR3 comprises 13 residues. Trimming shortened V by 1 base and J by 11 bases, and 14 bases separated the two germline ends. CDR3 loop: CASSLERNVEQYF. The CDR3 coding sequence is TGTGCCAGCAGCTTAGAGAGAAATGTGGAGCAGTACTTC.

V and J are TRBV7-9 and TRBJ2-3; the match to TRBD2 covers 7 bases. The CDR3 is 16 residues long. The germline gives CDR1 SEHNR, CDR2 FQNEAQ (reference sequence). V lost 4 bases, J lost 9 bases, and 16 bases stayed unmatched. CDR3 region: CASSSPPGLLLHTQYF. In DNA, the CDR3 is TGTGCCAGCAGCTCGCCGCCGGGACTACTTTTGCACACGCAGTATTTT.

J is TRBJ1-2 and V is TRBV7-2; D ambiguous. This CDR3 has 14 residues. V lost 2 bases and J lost 8, with 15 bases in between. Germline CDR1 SGHTA, CDR2 FQGNSA. The CDR3 sequence: CASSLKRGGNGYTF. CDR3 nucleotides: TGTGCCAGCAGCTTAAAACGCGGAGGTAACGGCTACACCTTC. The variable domain in full, completed from reference TRBV7-2 and TRBJ1-2, reads GAGVSQSPSNKVTEKGKDVELRCDPISGHTALYWYRQSLGQGLEFLIYFQGNSAPDKSGLPSDRFSAERTGGSVSTLTIQRTQQEDSAVYLCASSLKRGGNGYTFGSGTRLTVV.

The rearrangement joins TRBV29-1 to TRBJ1-2, with D possibly matching TRBD1 (6 bases). V was clipped by 3 bases and J by 5 bases, with 13 bases between them. Germline loops: CDR1 SQVTM, CDR2 ANQGSEA. This CDR3 is built from 13 residues. This CDR3 reads CSVEGGASYGYTF. The CDR3 coding sequence is TGCAGCGTTGAGGGGGGGGCTTCATATGGCTACACCTTC.

Only a few counts were recorded for this clone. The chain carries TRBV19 and TRBJ2-7; D remains ambiguous. The V end lost 3 bases, the J end lost 1 base, and 7 bases lay between the germline ends. The CDR3 sequence is 13 residues long. Per the germline V gene, CDR1 is LNHDA and CDR2 is SQIVND (reference sequence). The CDR3, as DNA: TGTGCCAGTAGTATCGGGCCTTCCTACGAGCAGTACTTC. Encoded protein: CASSIGPSYEQYF.

To note about this clone: At the DNA level, this CDR3 is encoded by other sequences in the same sample as well. The J gene is TRBJ1-1, the V gene TRBV10-1, with D unclear. Trimming shortened V by 3 bases and J by 8 bases, and 10 bases separated the two germline ends. The CDR3 length is 12 residues. The germline CDR1 and CDR2 sequences are WNHNN and SYGVQD (reference sequence). The CDR3 loop is CASSDDTTEAFF. Here the CDR3 DNA reads TGCGCCAGCAGTGATGACACTACCGAAGCTTTCTTT.

In its sample, this clone was seen once. This chain links TRBV7-2 with TRBJ2-1, with TRBD2 matching 12 bases. This CDR3 has 16 residues. Germline assignment: CDR1 SGHTA and CDR2 FQGNSA. The V segment lost 2 bases and the J segment 8 bases; nucleotides outside the gene matches: 7. The CDR3 DNA reads TGTGCCAGCAGCTTACTAGCGGGGGGGATTAGGTATGAGCAGTTCTTC. Encoded protein: CASSLLAGGIRYEQFF.